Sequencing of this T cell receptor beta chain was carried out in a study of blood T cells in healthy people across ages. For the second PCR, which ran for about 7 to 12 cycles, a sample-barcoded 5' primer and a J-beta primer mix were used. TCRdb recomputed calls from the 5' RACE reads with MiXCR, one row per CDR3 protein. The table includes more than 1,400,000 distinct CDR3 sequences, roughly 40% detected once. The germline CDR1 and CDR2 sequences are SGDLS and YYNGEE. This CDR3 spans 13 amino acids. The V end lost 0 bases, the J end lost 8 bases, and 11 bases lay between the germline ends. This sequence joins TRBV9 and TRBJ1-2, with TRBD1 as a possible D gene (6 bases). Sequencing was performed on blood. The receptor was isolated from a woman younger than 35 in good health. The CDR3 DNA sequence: TGTGCCAGCAGCGTAGGGGCAGGGGAAGGCTACACCTTC. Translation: CASSVGAGEGYTF. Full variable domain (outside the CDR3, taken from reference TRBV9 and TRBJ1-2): DSGVTQTPKHLITATGQRVTLRCSPRSGDLSVYWYQQSLDQGLQFLIQYYNGEERAKGNILERFSAQQFPDLHSELNLSSLELGDSALYFCASSVGAGEGYTFGSGTRLTVV.